These 2 T cell receptor beta chains were all obtained from the same sample, sequenced in a study of graft-versus-host responses after intestinal transplantation. The starting material, graft tissue, was processed to release intraepithelial and lamina propria lymphocytes. Measured with immunoSEQ multiplex PCR; TCRdb has only the in-frame clones, and not every one. The sample consists of 7,500 to 10,000 clones, nearly 80% of them appearing once. Sample: ileum tissue, taken roughly 530 days after intestinal transplant. These TCRs come from a human patient who received an intestinal transplant, so some T cells may come from the graft donor.

This clone was seen a single time. The CDR3, as DNA: TGTGCCAGCAGCTTATCAGGCACAGGAACCTACGAGCAGTACTTC. Encoded protein: CASSLSGTGTYEQYF. The chain combines TRBV7-3 with TRBJ2-7, with a weak D call TRBD1 (5 bases). The CDR3 contains 15 residues. The germline CDR1 and CDR2 sequences are SGHTA and FQGTGA. The germline V and J ends were trimmed by 2 bases and 2 bases, with 13 bases remaining between them.

V is TRBV18 and J is TRBJ1-1; 10 bases line up with TRBD1. The CDR3 has 15 amino acids. Germline V lookup: CDR1 KGHSH, CDR2 LQKENI. V was clipped by 6 bases and J by 1 base; unmatched bases: 5. The CDR3 nucleotides are TGTGCCAGCTCTCCTCGGACAGGGGGGAACACTGAAGCTTTCTTT. It translates to CASSPRTGGNTEAFF. The full variable domain, with the rest looked up from reference TRBV18 and TRBJ1-1, is NAGVMQNPRHLVRRRGQEARLRCSPMKGHSHVYWYRQLPEEGLKFMVYLQKENIIDESGMPKERFSAEFPKEGPSILRIQQVVRGDSAAYFCASSPRTGGNTEAFFGQGTRLTVV.